This section outlines one T cell receptor (beta chain) sequence together with its context. Libraries were prepared by immunoSEQ multiplex PCR; TCRdb keeps only in-frame clonotypes and omits some of them. Of about 82,000 clones detected, roughly 86% appear once; the ten largest clones hold 20% to 25%. The record originates from a study of control samples from healthy donors and cancer patients. Specimen: blood. This TCR derives from a man between 45 and 60 years old in good health.

CDR3 protein: CASSPPGIYGYTF. CDR3 coding DNA: TGCGCCAGCAGCCCCCCTGGGATCTATGGCTACACCTTC. This chain connects TRBV4-1 to TRBJ1-2, with D unresolved. Per germline, CDR1 MGHRA and CDR2 YSYEKL. V lost 4 bases and J 4 bases, leaving 10 bases between the germline ends. The CDR3 is 13 amino acids.